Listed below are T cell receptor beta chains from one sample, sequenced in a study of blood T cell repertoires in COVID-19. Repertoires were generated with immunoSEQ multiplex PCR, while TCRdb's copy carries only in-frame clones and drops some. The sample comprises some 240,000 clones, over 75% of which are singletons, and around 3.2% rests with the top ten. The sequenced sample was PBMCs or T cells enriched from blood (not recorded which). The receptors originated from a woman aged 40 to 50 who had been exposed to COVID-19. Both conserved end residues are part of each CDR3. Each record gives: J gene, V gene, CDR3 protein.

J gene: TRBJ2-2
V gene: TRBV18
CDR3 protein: CASSPTSGSGELFF

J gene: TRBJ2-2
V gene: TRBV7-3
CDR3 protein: CASSVGGLNTGELFF

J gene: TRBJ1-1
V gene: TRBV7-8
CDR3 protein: CASSITGGVTEAFF

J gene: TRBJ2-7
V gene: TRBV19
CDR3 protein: CASSIRSGHSYEQYF

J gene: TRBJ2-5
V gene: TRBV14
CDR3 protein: CASSQVIAWAGLQETQYF

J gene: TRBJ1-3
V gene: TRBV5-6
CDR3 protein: CASSRGFGNTIYF

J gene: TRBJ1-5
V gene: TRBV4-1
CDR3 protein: CASSHPQGGRSNQPQHF

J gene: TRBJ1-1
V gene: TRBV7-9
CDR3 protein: CASSRGGGNTEAFF

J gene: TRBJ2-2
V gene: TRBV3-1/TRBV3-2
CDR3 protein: CASTGLAGGLELFF

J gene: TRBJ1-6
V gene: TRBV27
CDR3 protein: CASTSTQTNNSPLHF

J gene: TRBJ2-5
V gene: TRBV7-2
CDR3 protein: CASRQVPQETQYF

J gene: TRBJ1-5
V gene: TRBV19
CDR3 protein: CASSITSGQPQHF

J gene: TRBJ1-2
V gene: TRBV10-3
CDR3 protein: CAISEQGRQQNGYTF

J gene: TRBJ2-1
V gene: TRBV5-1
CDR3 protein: CASSLDRGLYNEQFF

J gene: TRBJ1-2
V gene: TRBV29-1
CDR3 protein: CSVEGTDLYGYTF

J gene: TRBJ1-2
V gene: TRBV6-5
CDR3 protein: CASSYSGFSWGYTF

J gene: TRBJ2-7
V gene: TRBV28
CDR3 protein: CASPPTGTGVAYEQYF

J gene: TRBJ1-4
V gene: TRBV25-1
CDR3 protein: CASSARNGEKLFF

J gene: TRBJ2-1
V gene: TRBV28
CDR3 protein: CATGGREQGGNEQFF

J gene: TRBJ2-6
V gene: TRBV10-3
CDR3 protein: CAISRVGGSDSGANVLTF

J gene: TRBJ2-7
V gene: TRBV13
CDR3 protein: CASSGRGNEQYF

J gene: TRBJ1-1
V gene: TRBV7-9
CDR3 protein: CASSKTGLDTEAFF

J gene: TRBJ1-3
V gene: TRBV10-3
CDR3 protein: CAISDGTPMTGNTIYF

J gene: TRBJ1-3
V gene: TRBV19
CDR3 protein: CASSPQTLRNTIYF

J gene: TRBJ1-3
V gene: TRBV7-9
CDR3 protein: CASSERGTVIGNTIYF

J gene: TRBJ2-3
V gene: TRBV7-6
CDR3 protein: CASSLRARGDTDTQYF

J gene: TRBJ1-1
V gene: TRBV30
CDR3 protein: CAWERQGNTEAFF

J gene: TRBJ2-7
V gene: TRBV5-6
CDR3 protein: CASMTSGIPEQYF

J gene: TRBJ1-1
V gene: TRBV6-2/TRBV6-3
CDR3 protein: CASSYPVQAEAFF

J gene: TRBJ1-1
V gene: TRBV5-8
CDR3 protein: CASSLSLGSTEAFF

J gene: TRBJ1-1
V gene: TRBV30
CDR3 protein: CAWRQRTGINTEAFF

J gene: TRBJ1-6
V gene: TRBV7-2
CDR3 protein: CASSLEGTGRISPLHF

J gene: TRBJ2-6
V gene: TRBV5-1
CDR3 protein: CASSLAGRARSGANVLTF

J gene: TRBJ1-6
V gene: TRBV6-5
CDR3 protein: CASSRTVSPLHF

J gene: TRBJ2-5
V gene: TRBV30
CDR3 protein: CAWGQGSGTQYF

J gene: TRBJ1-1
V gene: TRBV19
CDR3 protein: CASSTSGTGGTEAFF

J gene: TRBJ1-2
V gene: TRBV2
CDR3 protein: CASGQGATNYGYTF

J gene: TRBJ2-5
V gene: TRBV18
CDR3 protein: CASSDSAGETQYF

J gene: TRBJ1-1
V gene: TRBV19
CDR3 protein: CASSIGWTGGSAAFF

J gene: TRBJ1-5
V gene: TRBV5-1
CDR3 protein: CASSLDGGVPQPQHF

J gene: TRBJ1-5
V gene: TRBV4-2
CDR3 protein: CASSQMGQQNNQPQHF

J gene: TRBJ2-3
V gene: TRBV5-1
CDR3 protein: CASSLGASTDTQYF

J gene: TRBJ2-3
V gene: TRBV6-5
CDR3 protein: CASRLAGVGTDTQYF

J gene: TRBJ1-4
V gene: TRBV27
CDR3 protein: CASSEQGGDEKLFF

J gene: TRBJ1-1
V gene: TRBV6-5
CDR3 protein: CASSYSTGFPNTEAFF

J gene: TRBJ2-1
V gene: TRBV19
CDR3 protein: CASTPRMASGSGEQFF

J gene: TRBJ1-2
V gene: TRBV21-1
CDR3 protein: CASSKGVEDGYTF

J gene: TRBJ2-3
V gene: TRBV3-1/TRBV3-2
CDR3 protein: CASSQGGDADTQYF

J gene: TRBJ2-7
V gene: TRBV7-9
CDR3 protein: CASSSWDSSYEQYF